The entry that follows covers one TCR beta chain sequence. The antigen is undetermined. This sample's time point: late sampling 161 to 241 days after vaccination in a few convalescent patients. Treatment here: roughly ten-day PBMC culture with coronavirus spike peptide pools or control peptides (ViraFEST assay). With 5 bases clipped from V and 6 bases from J, the junction kept 6 bases outside the gene matches. The CDR3 loop spans 13 amino acids. The germline V gene has CDR1 MNHNS and CDR2 SASEGT. The data were taken from a study of vaccination and CD4 T cells after COVID-19. Study-wide background: Cells were stimulated with overlapping spike peptides from SARS-CoV-2, HCoV-NL63, HCoV-OC43 and HCoV-229E. General study results and limits: Only after vaccination were a median approximately 86% of convalescents' reactive clones seen.

CD4+ T cells that had been cultured provided DNA sequenced with the Oncomine TCR Beta short-read assay. The source of extracted genomic DNA was cultured CD4+ T cells. TCRdb fed the PCR reads into MiXCR, producing one record per CDR3 protein. This table holds about 16,000 distinct CDR3 sequences, 50% to 65% found once. Sequenced here: CD4+ T cells from blood, cultured in vitro, sampled about 7 months after SARS-CoV-2 vaccination. This TCR was recovered from a human donor who had recovered from COVID-19. The V gene is TRBV6-1, the J gene TRBJ1-2; 7 nucleotides align to TRBD1. CDR3 in DNA: TGTGCCAGCAGTCTCGGACAGGTAGATGGCTACACCTTC. It specifies CASSLGQVDGYTF.